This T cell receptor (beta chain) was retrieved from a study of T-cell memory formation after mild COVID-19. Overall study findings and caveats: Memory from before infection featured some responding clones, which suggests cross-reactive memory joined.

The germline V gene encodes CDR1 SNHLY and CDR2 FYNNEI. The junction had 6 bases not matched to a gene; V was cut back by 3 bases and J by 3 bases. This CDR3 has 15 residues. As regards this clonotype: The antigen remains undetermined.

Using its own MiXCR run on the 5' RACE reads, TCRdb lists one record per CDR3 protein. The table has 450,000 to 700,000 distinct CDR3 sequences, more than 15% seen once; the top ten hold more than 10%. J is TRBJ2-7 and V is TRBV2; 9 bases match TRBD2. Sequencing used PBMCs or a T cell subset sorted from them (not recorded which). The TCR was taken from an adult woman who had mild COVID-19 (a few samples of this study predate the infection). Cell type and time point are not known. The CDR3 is CASSDSAGGNYEQYF. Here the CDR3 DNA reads TGTGCCAGCAGTGATTCGGCGGGAGGGAACTACGAGCAGTACTTC.